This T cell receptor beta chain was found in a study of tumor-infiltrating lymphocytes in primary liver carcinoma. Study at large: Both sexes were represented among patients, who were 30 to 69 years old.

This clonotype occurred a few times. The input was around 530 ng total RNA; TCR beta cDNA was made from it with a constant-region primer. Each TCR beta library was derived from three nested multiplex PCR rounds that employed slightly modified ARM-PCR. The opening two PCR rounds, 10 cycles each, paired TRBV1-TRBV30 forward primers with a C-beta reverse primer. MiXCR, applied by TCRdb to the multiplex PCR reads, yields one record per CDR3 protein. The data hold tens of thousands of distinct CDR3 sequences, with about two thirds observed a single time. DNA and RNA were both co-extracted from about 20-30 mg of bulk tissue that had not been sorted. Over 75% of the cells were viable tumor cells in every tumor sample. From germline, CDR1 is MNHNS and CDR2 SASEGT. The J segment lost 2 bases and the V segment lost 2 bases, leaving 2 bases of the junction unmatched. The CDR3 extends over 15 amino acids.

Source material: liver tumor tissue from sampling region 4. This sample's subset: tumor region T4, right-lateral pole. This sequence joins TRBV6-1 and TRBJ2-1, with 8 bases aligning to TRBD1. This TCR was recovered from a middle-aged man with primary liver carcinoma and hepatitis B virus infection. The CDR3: CASSEQQGAYNEQFF. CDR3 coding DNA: TGTGCCAGCAGTGAACAACAGGGGGCCTACAATGAGCAGTTCTTC.